The 25 T cell receptor beta chains in this list originate from one sample, sequenced in a study of shared clonotypes between healthy human individuals. Profiling relied on immunoSEQ multiplex PCR, and the TCRdb table lists in-frame clones only, not all of them. The data show around 1,000,000 clones, with 77% seen just once and almost 0.9% held by the top ten. The sample consisted of memory CD4+ T cells from PBMCs. As for subset: CD45RA-negative fraction. These receptors were obtained from a man younger than 35 in good health. Some clones in this sample may be carry-over from other donors' samples.

The chain employs TRBV5-1 and TRBJ2-1, with TRBD1 identical over 7 bases. The CDR3 has 15 residues. Germline trimming cut 2 bases from V and 6 bases from J; bases unmatched to any gene: 8. Germline V gives CDR1 SGHRS, CDR2 YFSETQ. CDR3 residues: CASSFGTVSLNEQFF. Written as DNA, the CDR3 is TGCGCCAGCAGCTTCGGGACAGTCTCTCTCAATGAGCAGTTCTTC.

Of note for this clone: This may be a read error: a much more frequent sequence differs by one nucleotide. This chain links TRBV29-1 with TRBJ2-4; 8 bases agree with TRBD1. CDR1 SQVTM and CDR2 ANQGSEA come from the germline V gene. The J segment lost 9 bases and the V segment lost 4 bases, leaving 5 bases of the junction unmatched. This CDR3 region has 12 residues. The CDR3 loop reads CSVGRGLGIQYF. CDR3 DNA: TGCAGCGTTGGCAGGGGGCTCGGCATTCAGTACTTC.

V usage is TRBV9 and J usage is TRBJ2-3; D is ambiguous. Per the germline V gene, CDR1 is SGDLS and CDR2 is YYNGEE. This CDR3 contains 16 residues. Trimming removed 0 bases at V and 1 base at J, with 12 bases between. CDR3 in amino acids: CASSVDISGGTDTQYF. The CDR3 DNA reads as TGTGCCAGCAGCGTAGACATCAGTGGGGGCACAGATACGCAGTATTTT.

This clone has more than one count but fewer than ten. The rearrangement uses TRBV6-5 and TRBJ1-1; D unclear. Between the trimmed V and J ends, which lost 4 bases and 1 base, there was a span of 16 bases. Per the germline V gene, CDR1 is MNHEY and CDR2 is SVGAGI. The CDR3 loop spans 16 amino acids. DNA of the CDR3: TGTGCCAGCAGTTCCCCGGCAGGACTACAGAACACTGAAGCTTTCTTT. Translation: CASSSPAGLQNTEAFF.

This clone has only a few counts. V usage is TRBV28 and J usage is TRBJ1-2; TRBD1 agrees at 7 bases. The CDR3 totals 17 residues. Germline V gives CDR1 MDHEN, CDR2 SYDVKM. After removal of 2 bases from V and 8 bases from J, the junction contained 17 bases not matched to a gene. The CDR3 sequence: CASSLRGGRVEGSGYTF. The CDR3 nucleotides are TGTGCCAGCAGTTTAAGAGGGGGCAGGGTGGAAGGAAGCGGCTACACCTTC.

Comments on this clone: This specimen includes other DNA sequences encoding the same CDR3. The V call is TRBV6-5, the J call TRBJ1-3; TRBD1 matches at 8 bases. The CDR3 contains 15 residues. Germline CDR1 is MNHEY and CDR2 is SVGAGI. Trimming removed 6 bases from V and 1 base from J; junction bases left unmatched: 5. Here the CDR3 reads CASSSDRGSGNTIYF. The CDR3, as DNA: TGTGCCAGCAGCTCAGACAGGGGATCTGGAAACACCATATATTTT.

The gene calls are TRBV30 and TRBJ2-7; D is ambiguous. CDR3 length: 14 residues. The V end was cut by 2 bases, the J end by 2 bases, with 13 bases between. Per germline, CDR1 GTSNPN and CDR2 SVGIG (reference sequence). For the CDR3, the DNA is TGTGCCTGGAGTAGGCAGGTTTTCACCTACGAGCAGTACTTC. It specifies CAWSRQVFTYEQYF. Complete variable domain (other parts from reference TRBV30 and TRBJ2-7): SQTIHQWPATLVQPVGSPLSLECTVEGTSNPNLYWYRQAAGRGLQLLFYSVGIGQISSEVPQNLSASRPQDRQFILSSKKLLLSDSGFYLCAWSRQVFTYEQYFGPGTRLTVT.

The chain couples TRBV5-4 to TRBJ2-3, with D unresolved. This CDR3 has 14 residues. V lost 2 bases and J 2 bases, leaving 9 bases between the germline ends. Germline V gives CDR1 SGHNT, CDR2 YYREEE (reference sequence). The chain's CDR3 is CASSFYGPTDTQYF. For the CDR3, the DNA is TGTGCCAGCAGCTTCTACGGACCCACAGATACGCAGTATTTT.

The rearrangement links TRBV6-1 to TRBJ1-3, with a weak D call TRBD1 (6 bases). Deletions cut 1 base from V and 4 bases from J, with 17 bases between. The CDR3 contains 17 residues. CDR1 and CDR2 (germline): MNHNS, SASEGT. CDR3 sequence (DNA): TGTGCCAGCAGTGAAGTATACATAGGGCAGGGGGGAAACACCATATATTTT. It encodes CASSEVYIGQGGNTIYF.

The chain employs TRBV28 and TRBJ2-5; weak D call: TRBD2 (5 bases). Per the germline V gene, CDR1 is MDHEN and CDR2 is SYDVKM. V lost 5 bases, J lost 3 bases, and 16 bases lay in between. The length of the CDR3 is 15 residues. DNA of the CDR3: TGTGCCAGCAGTCCCCCCCCCGGGATTAAAGAGACCCAGTACTTC. This gives the protein CASSPPPGIKETQYF.

The genes are TRBV19 and TRBJ2-5, with D possibly TRBD2 on 5 matching bases. Germline-derived CDR1 and CDR2 are LNHDA and SQIVND (reference sequence). Trimming removed 1 base from V and 5 bases from J, with 20 bases in between. The CDR3 length is 17 residues. CDR3 DNA: TGTGCCAGTAGTATAGTGTTCGGAGGATCGTTGCCGGAGACCCAGTACTTC. Translating gives CASSIVFGGSLPETQYF.

The CDR3 DNA follows: TGCGCCAGCAGCGGCGTCAGGGGCTTTACAGATACGCAGTATTTT. Its translation is CASSGVRGFTDTQYF. The genes are TRBV4-3 and TRBJ2-3, with D maybe TRBD1 (6 bases). Trimming removed 5 bases at V and 3 bases at J, with 15 bases between. The CDR3 loop spans 15 amino acids. CDR1 and CDR2 (germline): LGHNA, YSLEER.

V gene TRBV5-1 combines with J gene TRBJ2-3; possibly TRBD2 for D (5 bases). Germline V gives CDR1 SGHRS, CDR2 YFSETQ. Trimming cost V 4 bases and J 1 base, with 10 bases left between them. The length of the CDR3 is 14 residues. Here the CDR3 DNA reads TGCGCCAGCAGCGCCTATAGCGGCACAGATACGCAGTATTTT. Translation: CASSAYSGTDTQYF.

The V and J genes are TRBV28 and TRBJ2-7, with D possibly called TRBD1 or TRBD2 (6 bases each). Between the trimmed V and J ends, which lost 10 bases and 3 bases, there was a span of 16 bases. The CDR3 length is 13 residues. From germline, CDR1 is MDHEN and CDR2 SYDVKM. The CDR3 loop reads CATIHREVYEQYF. The CDR3, as DNA: TGTGCCACTATCCACAGGGAGGTCTACGAGCAGTACTTC.

This clone occurred a few times. V and J are TRBV10-3 and TRBJ1-3, with D unresolved. The CDR3 spans 15 residues. The germline CDR1 and CDR2 sequences are ENHRY and SYGVKD. The germline V and J ends were trimmed by 10 bases and 0 bases, with 16 bases remaining between them. Written as DNA, the CDR3 is TGTGCCACCACACTCCAGGTGATCTCTGGAAACACCATATATTTT. Translating it yields CATTLQVISGNTIYF.

The rearrangement uses TRBV4-1 and TRBJ1-3; D remains unclear. The CDR3 length is 14 residues. The germline V gene has CDR1 MGHRA and CDR2 YSYEKL. V lost 4 bases, J lost 8 bases, and 15 bases lay in between. CDR3 sequence (DNA): TGCGCCAGCAGCCCACGGTTGGGAGTAGACACCATATATTTT. This codes for CASSPRLGVDTIYF.

This chain joins TRBV18 and TRBJ2-5; D is perhaps TRBD1 or TRBD2 (5 bases each). The V and J ends lost 4 bases and 1 base respectively, with 13 bases between them. Germline V CDR1 and CDR2: KGHSH, LQKENI. The CDR3 covers 15 residues. Here the CDR3 reads CASSLNRDVQETQYF. DNA for the CDR3: TGTGCCAGCTCACTAAACCGGGACGTCCAAGAGACCCAGTACTTC.

The chain couples TRBV5-1 to TRBJ2-5; possible D gene TRBD2, 6 bases. CDR3 length: 16 amino acids. V lost 0 bases and J lost 4, with 16 bases in between. The germline CDR1 and CDR2 sequences are SGHRS and YFSETQ. CDR3 region: CASSLVAEGRGETQYF. CDR3 sequence (DNA): TGCGCCAGCAGCTTGGTTGCGGAGGGCCGAGGAGAGACCCAGTACTTC.

This clone has a single count. The gene calls are TRBV6-4 and TRBJ2-3; D is possibly TRBD2 (6 bases). Trimming took 6 bases from V and 11 from J, leaving 21 bases between them. Germline V gene data show CDR1 as MRHNA and CDR2 as SNTAGT. CDR3 length equals 14 residues. CDR3 amino acids: CASSPSVDDWLQYF. DNA of the CDR3: TGTGCCAGCAGCCCTAGCGTCGACGACTGGTTGCAGTATTTT.

This chain uses TRBV13 with TRBJ2-5, with a possible D match to TRBD2 (6 bases). Deletions cut 5 bases from V and 4 bases from J, with 20 bases between. From germline, CDR1 is PRHDT and CDR2 FYEKMQ (reference sequence). The CDR3 is made up of 16 amino acids. Written as DNA, the CDR3 is TGTGCCAGCAGCCCCGTGGTCGGGAGTAGATCAGAGACCCAGTACTTC. Encoded protein: CASSPVVGSRSETQYF.

The rearrangement links TRBV2 to TRBJ2-7; TRBD1 matches at 8 bases. The CDR3 has 14 residues. The V and J ends lost 8 bases and 3 bases, in that order; junction bases with no gene match: 9. Germline assignment: CDR1 SNHLY and CDR2 FYNNEI. CDR3 region: CASADRDRRYEQYF. The CDR3 DNA follows: TGTGCCAGCGCAGACCGGGACAGGCGCTACGAGCAGTACTTC. Drawing the rest from reference TRBV2 and TRBJ2-7, the complete variable domain is EPEVTQTPSHQVTQMGQEVILRCVPISNHLYFYWYRQILGQKVEFLVSFYNNEISEKSEIFDDQFSVERPDGSNFTLKIRSTKLEDSAMYFCASADRDRRYEQYFGPGTRLTVT.

V usage is TRBV21-1 and J usage is TRBJ2-7. TRBV21-1 is termed a pseudogene. The CDR3 has 17 amino acids. The chain's CDR3 is CASSKNGGPVVQGEQYF. The CDR3 nucleotides are TGTGCCAGCAGCAAAAATGGAGGGCCCGTTGTTCAGGGGGAGCAGTACTTC.

The rearrangement joins TRBV7-8 to TRBJ1-1; 8 nucleotides agree with TRBD1. The CDR3 sequence is 15 residues long. Germline trimming cut 3 bases from V and 5 bases from J; bases unmatched to any gene: 8. Looked up from germline, CDR1 is SGHVS and CDR2 is FQNEAQ. CDR3 protein: CASSFIPGGITEAFF. The DNA for the CDR3 is TGTGCCAGCAGCTTTATCCCAGGGGGCATTACTGAAGCTTTCTTT.

The rearrangement uses TRBV4-1 and TRBJ2-7, with a tentative D call TRBD2 (6 bases). V was trimmed by 4 bases and J by 3 bases, leaving 19 bases between them. The CDR3 loop spans 16 amino acids. The V gene's germline CDR1 is MGHRA and CDR2 YSYEKL. CDR3 region: CASSPPGERVFYEQYF. The CDR3 region has the DNA TGCGCCAGCAGCCCCCCGGGGGAAAGGGTGTTCTACGAGCAGTACTTC.

The chain has TRBV4-3 and TRBJ2-7, with TRBD2 matching over 10 bases. The length of the CDR3 is 14 residues. Germline assignment: CDR1 LGHNA and CDR2 YSLEER. Trimming took 3 bases from V and 3 from J; bases not matched to a gene: 2. Written as DNA, the CDR3 is TGCGCCAGCAGCCAGGGACTAGCGCGCTACGAGCAGTACTTC. It encodes CASSQGLARYEQYF.